The clone carrying this T cell receptor beta chain has more than one count but fewer than ten. Sequence at one end of the junction differs from germline and may be a read error. MiXCR was run by TCRdb on the RT-PCR reads, yielding one entry per CDR3 protein. There are about 680,000 distinct CDR3 sequences in the sample; about 14% occur only once, and roughly 3.9% lies in the top ten. The TCR comes from a female donor in good health, serving as a healthy control. The sample taken for sequencing was memory CD4+ T cells from blood.

This CDR3 reads CASSQDASGSGVLHF. The DNA for the CDR3 is TGTGCCAGCAGCCAAGACGCCAGCGGGAGCGGGGTATTGCACTTC. The chain uses TRBV3-1 and TRBJ2-7; 8 bases are a match to TRBD2. CDR3 length: 15 residues. Germline CDR1 reads LGHDT; CDR2 reads YNNKEL (reference sequence).